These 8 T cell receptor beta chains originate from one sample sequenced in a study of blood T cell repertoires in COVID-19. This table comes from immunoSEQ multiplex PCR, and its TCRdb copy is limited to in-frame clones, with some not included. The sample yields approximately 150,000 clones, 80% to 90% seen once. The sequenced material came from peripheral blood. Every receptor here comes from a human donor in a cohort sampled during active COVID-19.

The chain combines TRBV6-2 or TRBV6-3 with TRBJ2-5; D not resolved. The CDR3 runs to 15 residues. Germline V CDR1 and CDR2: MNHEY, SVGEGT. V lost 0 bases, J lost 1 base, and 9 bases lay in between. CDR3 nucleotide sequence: TGTGCCAGCAGTTACTCAGGCGGTACCCAAGAGACCCAGTACTTC. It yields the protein CASSYSGGTQETQYF.

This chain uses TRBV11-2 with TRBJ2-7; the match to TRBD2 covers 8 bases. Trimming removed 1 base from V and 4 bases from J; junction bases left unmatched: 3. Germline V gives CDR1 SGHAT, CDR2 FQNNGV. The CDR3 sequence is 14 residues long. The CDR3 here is CASSLAGGRYEQYF. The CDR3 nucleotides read TGTGCCAGCAGCTTAGCGGGAGGGCGGTACGAGCAGTACTTC.

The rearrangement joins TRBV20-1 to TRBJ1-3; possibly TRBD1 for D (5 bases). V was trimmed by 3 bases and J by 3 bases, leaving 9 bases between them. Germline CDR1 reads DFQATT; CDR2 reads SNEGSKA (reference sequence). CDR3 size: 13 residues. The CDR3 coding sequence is TGCAGTGCTAGTTCCAGGGATGGAAACACCATATATTTT. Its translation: CSASSRDGNTIYF.

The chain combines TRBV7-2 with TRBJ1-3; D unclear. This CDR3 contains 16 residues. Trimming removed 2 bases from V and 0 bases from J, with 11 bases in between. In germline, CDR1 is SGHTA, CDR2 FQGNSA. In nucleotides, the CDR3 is TGTGCCAGCAGCTTAATTGGAGGCATCTCTGGAAACACCATATATTTT. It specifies CASSLIGGISGNTIYF.

For the CDR3, the DNA is TGTGCCAGCAGTACCGGGCAGGGGCGTTCACCCCTCCACTTT. Protein: CASSTGQGRSPLHF. The rearrangement joins TRBV6-2 or TRBV6-3 to TRBJ1-6; weak D call: TRBD1 (6 bases). Germline loops: CDR1 MNHEY, CDR2 SVGEGT. V was clipped by 5 bases and J by 9 bases, with 14 bases between them. The CDR3 covers 14 residues.

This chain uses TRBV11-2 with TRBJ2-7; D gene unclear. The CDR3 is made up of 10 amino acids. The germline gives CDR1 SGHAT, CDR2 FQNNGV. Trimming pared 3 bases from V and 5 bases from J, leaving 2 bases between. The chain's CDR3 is CASSFNEQYF. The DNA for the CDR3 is TGTGCCAGCAGCTTTAACGAGCAGTACTTC.

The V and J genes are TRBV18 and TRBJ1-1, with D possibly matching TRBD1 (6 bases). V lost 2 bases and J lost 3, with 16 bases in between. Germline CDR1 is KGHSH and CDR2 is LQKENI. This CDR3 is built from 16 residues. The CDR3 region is CASSPFGRGGHTEAFF. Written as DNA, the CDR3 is TGTGCCAGCTCACCATTTGGTCGTGGGGGCCACACTGAAGCTTTCTTT.

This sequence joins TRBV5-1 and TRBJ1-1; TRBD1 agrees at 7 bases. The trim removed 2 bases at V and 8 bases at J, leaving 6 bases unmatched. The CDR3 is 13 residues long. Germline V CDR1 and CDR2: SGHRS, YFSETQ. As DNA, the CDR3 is TGCGCCAGCAGCTTAAACTTACAGGGGGAAGCTTTCTTT. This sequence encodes CASSLNLQGEAFF.